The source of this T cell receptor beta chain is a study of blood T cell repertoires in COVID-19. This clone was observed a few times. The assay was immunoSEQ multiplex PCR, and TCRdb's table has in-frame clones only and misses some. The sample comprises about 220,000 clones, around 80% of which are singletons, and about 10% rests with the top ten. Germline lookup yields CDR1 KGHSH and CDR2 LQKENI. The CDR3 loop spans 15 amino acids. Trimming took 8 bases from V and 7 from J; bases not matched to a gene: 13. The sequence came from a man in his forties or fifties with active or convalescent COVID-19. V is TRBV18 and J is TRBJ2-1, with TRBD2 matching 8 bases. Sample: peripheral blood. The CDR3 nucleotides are TGTGCCAGCGGAGCGGGGGCTAGCGGTGGGAATGAGCAGTTCTTC. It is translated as CASGAGASGGNEQFF.